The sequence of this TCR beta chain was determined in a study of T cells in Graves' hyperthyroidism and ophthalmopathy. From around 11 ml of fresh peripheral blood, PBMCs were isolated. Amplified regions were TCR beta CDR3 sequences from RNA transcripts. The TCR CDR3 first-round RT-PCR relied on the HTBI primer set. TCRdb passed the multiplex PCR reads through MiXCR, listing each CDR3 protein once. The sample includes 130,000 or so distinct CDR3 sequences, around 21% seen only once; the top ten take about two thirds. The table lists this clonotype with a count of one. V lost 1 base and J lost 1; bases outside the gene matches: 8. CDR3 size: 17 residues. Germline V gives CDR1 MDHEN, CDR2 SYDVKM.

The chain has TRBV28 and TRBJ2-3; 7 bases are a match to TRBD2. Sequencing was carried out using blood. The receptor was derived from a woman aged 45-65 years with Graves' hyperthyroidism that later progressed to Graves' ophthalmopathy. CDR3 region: CASSLLRGGPGTDTQYF. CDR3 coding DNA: TGTGCCAGCAGTTTATTGAGGGGAGGGCCGGGCACAGATACGCAGTATTTT.